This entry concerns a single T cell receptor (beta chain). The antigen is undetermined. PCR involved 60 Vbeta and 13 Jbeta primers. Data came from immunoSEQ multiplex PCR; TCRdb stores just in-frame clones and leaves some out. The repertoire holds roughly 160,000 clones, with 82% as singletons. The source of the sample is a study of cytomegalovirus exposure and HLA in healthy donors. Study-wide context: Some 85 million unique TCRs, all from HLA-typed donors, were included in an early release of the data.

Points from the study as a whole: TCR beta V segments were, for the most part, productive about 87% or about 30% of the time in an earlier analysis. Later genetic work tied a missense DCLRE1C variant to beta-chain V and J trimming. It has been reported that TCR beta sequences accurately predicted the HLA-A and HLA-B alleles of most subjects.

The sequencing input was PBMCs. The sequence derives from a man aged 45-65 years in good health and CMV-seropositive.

The DNA for the CDR3 is TGTGCCATAGACAGGGATGGCACCGGGGAGCTGTTTTTT. As protein: CAIDRDGTGELFF. The V gene is TRBV10-3, the J gene TRBJ2-2; TRBD1 matches at 7 bases. Germline V CDR1 and CDR2: ENHRY, SYGVKD. With 9 bases clipped from V and 4 bases from J, the junction kept 5 bases outside the gene matches. The CDR3 length is 13 residues.